Presented here are 29 T cell receptor beta chains from one specimen sequenced in a study of T cells in Graves' hyperthyroidism and ophthalmopathy. RNA transcripts were the template for amplifying TCR beta CDR3 regions. RT-PCR in the first round (using the HTBI primer set) targeted the TCR CDR3. In TCRdb, the multiplex PCR reads were re-called with MiXCR into one record per CDR3 protein. The sample contains 650,000 to 700,000 distinct CDR3 sequences, 17% of which appear only once. Sequenced sample: blood. These receptors all come from a man in his forties or fifties with Graves' hyperthyroidism.

This clonotype came up a few times. This chain links TRBV7-9 with TRBJ1-1; D not resolved. The CDR3 is 14 amino acids. Germline V CDR1 and CDR2: SEHNR, FQNEAQ (reference sequence). V was shortened by 5 bases and J by 2 bases, with 12 bases between the two germline ends. CDR3: CASSPRSVNTEAFF. CDR3 coding DNA: TGTGCCAGCAGCCCCCGGTCGGTTAACACTGAAGCTTTCTTT. Supplemented by reference TRBV7-9 and TRBJ1-1, the full variable domain reads DTGVSQNPRHKITKRGQNVTFRCDPISEHNRLYWYRQTLGQGPEFLTYFQNEAQLEKSRLLSDRFSAERPKGSFSTLEIQRTEQGDSAMYLCASSPRSVNTEAFFGQGTRLTVV.

This clonotype occurred many times. The chain joins TRBV3-1 to TRBJ2-3, with 8 bases aligning to TRBD1. The CDR3 contains 14 residues. Trimming at V came to 5 bases and at J to 8 bases, leaving 9 bases not matched to a gene. The germline V gene encodes CDR1 LGHDT and CDR2 YNNKEL (reference sequence). The CDR3, as DNA: TGTGCCAGCAGCGCACGGACAGGGTTTAGTACGCAGTATTTT. Its protein product is CASSARTGFSTQYF.

This clonotype has ten or more counts. The V call is TRBV10-3, the J call TRBJ2-6; 10 nucleotides match TRBD1. CDR3 size: 18 residues. Losses at the gene ends were 6 bases for V and 0 bases for J; bases not matched to a gene: 8. Germline V lookup: CDR1 ENHRY, CDR2 SYGVKD. The CDR3 region has the DNA TGTGCCATCAGCCCGGGACAGGGGAAAAACTCTGGGGCCAACGTCCTGACTTTC. It is translated as CAISPGQGKNSGANVLTF.

Only a few counts were recorded for this clonotype. The chain recombines TRBV29-1 with TRBJ1-2, with 7 positions matching TRBD1. CDR1 SQVTM and CDR2 ANQGSEA come from the germline V gene. The ends lost 4 bases at V and 4 bases at J; junction bases unmatched: 6. The CDR3 is made up of 13 amino acids. CDR3 in DNA: TGCAGCGTTGTGGGGGGACAGATCTATGGCTACACCTTC. Amino acids: CSVVGGQIYGYTF.

The V call is TRBV29-1, the J call TRBJ1-2; TRBD1 matches at 10 bases. The V and J ends lost 1 base and 5 bases, in that order; junction bases with no gene match: 1. The germline CDR1 and CDR2 sequences are SQVTM and ANQGSEA. This CDR3 is built from 13 residues. CDR3 bases: TGCAGCGTTGAAGGGACAGGGGGGTATGGCTACACCTTC. This codes for CSVEGTGGYGYTF.

This chain connects TRBV10-3 to TRBJ2-3; D is possibly TRBD1 (6 bases). There are 16 residues in the CDR3. The V end was cut by 3 bases, the J end by 0 bases, with 13 bases between. CDR1 ENHRY and CDR2 SYGVKD come from the germline V gene. DNA of the CDR3: TGTGCCATCAGTGAATGGGGGCAGACCAGCACAGATACGCAGTATTTT. Protein sequence: CAISEWGQTSTDTQYF.

The chain has TRBV27 and TRBJ2-5; the match to TRBD2 covers 15 bases. The CDR3 spans 16 residues. Per germline, CDR1 MNHEY and CDR2 SMNVEV (reference sequence). V shed 6 bases, J shed 4 bases, and the junction held 6 bases outside the gene matches. CDR3 coding DNA: TGTGCCAGCAGAACGGGACTAGCGGGAGGAAGAGAGACCCAGTACTTC. It translates to CASRTGLAGGRETQYF.

Turning to this clonotype: Given a much more abundant clone one base away, this may be a read error. The chain combines TRBV12-3 or TRBV12-4 with TRBJ1-1; tentatively, D is TRBD1 (5 bases). This CDR3 comprises 14 residues. The CDR3 protein is CASSLTQGSTKAFF. CDR3 sequence (DNA): TGTGCCAGCAGCCTGACCCAGGGATCCACTAAAGCTTTCTTT.

This clonotype was recorded a few times. The chain uses TRBV20-1 and TRBJ2-7; tentatively, D is TRBD1 or TRBD2 (5 bases each). The V and J ends lost 0 bases and 3 bases respectively, with 18 bases between them. The CDR3 runs 16 residues. CDR1 is DFQATT, CDR2 SNEGSKA, per germline (reference sequence). CDR3 protein: CSARDDGGITHYEQYF. CDR3 nucleotides: TGCAGTGCTAGAGATGATGGGGGAATAACCCACTACGAGCAGTACTTC.

This clonotype was observed many times. V and J are TRBV27 and TRBJ2-7, with a possible D match to TRBD2 (5 bases). The V end was cut by 3 bases, the J end by 2 bases, with 17 bases between. Per germline, CDR1 MNHEY and CDR2 SMNVEV (reference sequence). CDR3 size: 16 residues. CDR3 amino acids: CASSLSPGIPTYEQYF. The CDR3 region has the DNA TGTGCCAGCAGTTTGAGTCCGGGGATCCCCACCTACGAGCAGTACTTC.

The chain combines TRBV29-1 with TRBJ2-7; D call uncertain. The germline CDR1 and CDR2 sequences are SQVTM and ANQGSEA. Deletions cut 8 bases from V and 2 bases from J, with 16 bases between. The CDR3 loop spans 13 amino acids. The CDR3 DNA sequence: TGCAGCCTCGGAAAGGACGAGGCCTACGAGCAGTACTTC. Translated, it gives CSLGKDEAYEQYF.

This clonotype was recorded many times. The chain carries TRBV20-1 and TRBJ2-5, with D possibly being TRBD1 (5 bases). The germline CDR1 and CDR2 sequences are DFQATT and SNEGSKA (reference sequence). Trimming took 0 bases from V and 0 from J, leaving 11 bases between them. The CDR3 has 15 residues. This CDR3 is CSARDLGRDQETQYF. CDR3 coding DNA: TGCAGTGCTAGAGATCTGGGGCGCGACCAAGAGACCCAGTACTTC.

This clonotype was detected ten times or more. This chain joins TRBV12-3 or TRBV12-4 and TRBJ2-3; unclear D gene. The CDR3 runs to 11 residues. Trimming left V 3 bases short and J 5 bases short, with 3 bases between. In DNA, the CDR3 is TGTGCCAGCAGTTTGTTAGATACGCAGTATTTT. Translated: CASSLLDTQYF.

The sample holds many counts of this clonotype. This chain joins TRBV20-1 and TRBJ2-3, with 14 bases aligning to TRBD2. This CDR3 is built from 15 residues. The V segment lost 6 bases and the J segment 2 bases; nucleotides outside the gene matches: 4. Per germline, CDR1 DFQATT and CDR2 SNEGSKA (reference sequence). CDR3: CSATGLAGATDTQYF. In nucleotides, the CDR3 is TGCAGTGCCACGGGACTAGCGGGAGCCACAGATACGCAGTATTTT.

This clonotype has at least ten counts. V is TRBV10-3 and J is TRBJ2-2; no clear D gene. Trimming shortened V by 9 bases and J by 6 bases, and 11 bases separated the two germline ends. The CDR3 spans 12 residues. Germline V gene data show CDR1 as ENHRY and CDR2 as SYGVKD. The CDR3 DNA sequence: TGTGCCATTACCGGAGATCCCGGGGAGCTGTTTTTT. It specifies CAITGDPGELFF.

In its sample, this clonotype was seen many times. This rearrangement joins TRBV7-2 to TRBJ2-1; TRBD2 matches 9 bases. Trimming at V came to 3 bases and at J to 5 bases, leaving 5 bases not matched to a gene. Germline loops: CDR1 SGHTA, CDR2 FQGNSA. The CDR3 consists of 15 residues. CDR3 loop: CASSFGLAHHNEQFF. The CDR3, as DNA: TGTGCCAGCAGCTTCGGACTAGCGCACCACAATGAGCAGTTCTTC.

A few counts support this clonotype. The rearrangement uses TRBV9 and TRBJ2-1, with TRBD2 identical over 10 bases. The V and J ends lost 0 bases and 9 bases, in that order; junction bases with no gene match: 3. CDR3 length: 14 residues. The germline CDR1 and CDR2 sequences are SGDLS and YYNGEE. CDR3 amino acids: CASSVGGLASEQFF. As DNA, the CDR3 is TGTGCCAGCAGCGTAGGGGGACTAGCGAGTGAGCAGTTCTTC.

The rearrangement links TRBV2 to TRBJ2-5; D is unclear. V lost 5 bases to trimming and J lost 2 bases, with 6 bases between them. This CDR3 spans 12 amino acids. Germline V gene sequence: CDR1 SNHLY, CDR2 FYNNEI. The CDR3 reads CASSFRQETQYF. In DNA form, the CDR3 reads TGTGCCAGCAGTTTCAGACAAGAGACCCAGTACTTC.

This clonotype was found many times. V gene TRBV5-4 combines with J gene TRBJ2-1; perhaps TRBD2 as D (6 bases). The length of the CDR3 is 14 residues. Trimming took off 4 bases at V and 1 base at J, with 9 bases between the two ends. Germline CDR1 reads SGHNT; CDR2 reads YYREEE (reference sequence). CDR3: CASSGGTSYNEQFF. The CDR3 DNA reads as TGTGCCAGCAGCGGTGGGACTTCCTACAATGAGCAGTTCTTC.

This clonotype has at least ten counts. This sequence joins TRBV12-3 or TRBV12-4 and TRBJ1-2, with a possible D match to TRBD1 (5 bases). V was trimmed by 6 bases and J by 10 bases, leaving 9 bases between them. This CDR3 contains 10 residues. CDR3 nucleotides: TGTGCCAGCAGACAGGCTGCCTACACCTTC. Protein sequence: CASRQAAYTF.

This clonotype was seen repeatedly, ten times or more. The chain joins TRBV18 to TRBJ2-2; D possibly corresponds to TRBD1 (6 bases). The CDR3 has 16 amino acids. CDR1 and CDR2 (germline): KGHSH, LQKENI. V shed 3 bases and J shed 1 base, with 12 bases lying between them. The CDR3 nucleotides are TGTGCCAGCTCACCCCCCGGGACACAGAACACCGGGGAGCTGTTTTTT. Its protein product is CASSPPGTQNTGELFF.

V is TRBV29-1 and J is TRBJ2-1; either TRBD1 or TRBD2 may supply D (7 bases each). Trimming removed 7 bases from V and 1 base from J, with 11 bases in between. Germline CDR1 and CDR2: SQVTM and ANQGSEA. The CDR3 has 13 amino acids. CDR3 in amino acids: CSAGGQSYNEQFF. The DNA of the CDR3 is TGCAGCGCGGGGGGACAGTCCTACAATGAGCAGTTCTTC.

In this sample, this clonotype turned up a few times. The V call is TRBV9, the J call TRBJ2-7; 8 positions agree with TRBD1. Germline V lookup: CDR1 SGDLS, CDR2 YYNGEE. Losses at the gene ends were 6 bases for V and 6 bases for J; bases not matched to a gene: 8. CDR3 length: 13 amino acids. The CDR3 loop is CASISRQGSEQYF. In DNA, the CDR3 is TGTGCCAGCATCAGTCGACAGGGGAGCGAGCAGTACTTC.

This clonotype was detected ten times or more. The V gene is TRBV6-2 or TRBV6-3, the J gene TRBJ2-2, with 9 bases matching TRBD1. Germline V gives CDR1 MNHEY, CDR2 SVGEGT. Unmatched junction bases numbered 4, after V lost 8 bases and J lost 3 bases. This CDR3 comprises 14 residues. The CDR3 bases are TGTGCCAGCGACCACAGGGGGCACACCGGGGAGCTGTTTTTT. This gives the protein CASDHRGHTGELFF.

This clonotype has a count of ten or more. The genes are TRBV6-1 and TRBJ2-7; 7 bases are shared with TRBD2. Germline V gene sequence: CDR1 MNHNS, CDR2 SASEGT. V lost 2 bases to trimming and J lost 2 bases; unmatched junction nucleotides: 6. The CDR3 is 15 amino acids. CDR3 amino acids: CASSESGTTPYEQYF. DNA of the CDR3: TGTGCCAGCAGTGAATCCGGGACTACCCCCTACGAGCAGTACTTC.

CDR3 nucleotides: TGCGCCAGCAGTGCGGGGAGGGGGCCTGAGCAGTTCTTC. Amino acid sequence: CASSAGRGPEQFF. The chain combines TRBV10-2 with TRBJ2-1, with D possibly being TRBD1 or TRBD2 (7 bases each). CDR1 and CDR2 from the germline V gene are WSHSY and SAAADI. The CDR3 sequence is 13 residues long. V was clipped by 4 bases and J by 9 bases, with 13 bases between them.

This clonotype has a count of ten or more. The chain carries TRBV28 and TRBJ2-1; 9 positions match TRBD2. The germline V gene encodes CDR1 MDHEN and CDR2 SYDVKM. There are 17 residues in the CDR3. The V and J ends lost 5 bases and 4 bases, in that order; junction bases with no gene match: 12. The chain's CDR3 is CASSPPRASGTYNEQFF. CDR3 coding DNA: TGTGCCAGCAGTCCGCCCCGGGCTAGCGGGACATACAATGAGCAGTTCTTC.

The sample holds a few counts of this clonotype. V and J are TRBV5-1 and TRBJ1-1; D is unresolved. The CDR3 extends over 18 amino acids. The V gene's germline CDR1 is SGHRS and CDR2 YFSETQ. The ends were cut back, 3 bases at V and 2 bases at J, with 23 bases in the middle. In DNA form, the CDR3 reads TGCGCCAGCAGCTCCCTGTCCCCTCGGCAGCCATCTAACACTGAAGCTTTCTTT. Its translation: CASSSLSPRQPSNTEAFF.

This clonotype was counted a few times. The chain employs TRBV5-1 and TRBJ1-1, with 8 nucleotides matching TRBD1. V shed 4 bases, J shed 8 bases, and the junction held 13 bases outside the gene matches. The CDR3 runs to 15 residues. CDR1 is SGHRS, CDR2 YFSETQ, per germline. The CDR3: CASSLDLSGGAEAFF. CDR3 DNA sequence: TGCGCCAGCAGCCTGGACCTGTCAGGGGGCGCGGAAGCTTTCTTT.